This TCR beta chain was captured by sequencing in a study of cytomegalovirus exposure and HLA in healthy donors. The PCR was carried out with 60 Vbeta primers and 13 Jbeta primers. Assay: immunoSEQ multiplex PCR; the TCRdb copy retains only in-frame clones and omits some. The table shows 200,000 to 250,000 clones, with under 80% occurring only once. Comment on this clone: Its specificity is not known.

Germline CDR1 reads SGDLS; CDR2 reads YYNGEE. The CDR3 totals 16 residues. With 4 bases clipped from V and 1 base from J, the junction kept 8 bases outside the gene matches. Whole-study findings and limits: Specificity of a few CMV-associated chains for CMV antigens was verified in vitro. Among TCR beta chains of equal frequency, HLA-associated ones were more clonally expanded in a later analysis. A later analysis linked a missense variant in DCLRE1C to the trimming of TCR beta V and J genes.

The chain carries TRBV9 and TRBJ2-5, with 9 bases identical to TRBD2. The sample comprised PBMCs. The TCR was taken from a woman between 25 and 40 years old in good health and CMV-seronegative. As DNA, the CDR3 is TGTGCCAGCAGCACAGGAGGGCGGGGGGGCCAAGAGACCCAGTACTTC. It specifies CASSTGGRGGQETQYF.